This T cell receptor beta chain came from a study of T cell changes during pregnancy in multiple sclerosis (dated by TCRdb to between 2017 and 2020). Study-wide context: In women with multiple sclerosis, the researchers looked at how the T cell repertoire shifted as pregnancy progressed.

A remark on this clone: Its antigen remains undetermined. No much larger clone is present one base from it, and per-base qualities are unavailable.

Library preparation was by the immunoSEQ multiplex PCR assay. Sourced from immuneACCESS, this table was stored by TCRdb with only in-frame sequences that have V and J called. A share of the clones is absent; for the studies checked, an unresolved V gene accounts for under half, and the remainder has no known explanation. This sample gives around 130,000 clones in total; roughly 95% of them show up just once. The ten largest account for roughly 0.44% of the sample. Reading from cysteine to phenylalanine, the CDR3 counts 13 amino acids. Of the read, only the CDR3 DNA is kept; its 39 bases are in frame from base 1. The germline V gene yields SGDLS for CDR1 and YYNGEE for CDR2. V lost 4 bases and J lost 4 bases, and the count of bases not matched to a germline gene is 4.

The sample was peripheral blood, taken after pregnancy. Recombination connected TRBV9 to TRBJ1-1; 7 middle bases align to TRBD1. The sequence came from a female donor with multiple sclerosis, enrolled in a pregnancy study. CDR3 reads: CASSSGGGTEAFF. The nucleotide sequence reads TGTGCCAGCAGCTCAGGGGGAGGCACTGAAGCTTTCTTT.